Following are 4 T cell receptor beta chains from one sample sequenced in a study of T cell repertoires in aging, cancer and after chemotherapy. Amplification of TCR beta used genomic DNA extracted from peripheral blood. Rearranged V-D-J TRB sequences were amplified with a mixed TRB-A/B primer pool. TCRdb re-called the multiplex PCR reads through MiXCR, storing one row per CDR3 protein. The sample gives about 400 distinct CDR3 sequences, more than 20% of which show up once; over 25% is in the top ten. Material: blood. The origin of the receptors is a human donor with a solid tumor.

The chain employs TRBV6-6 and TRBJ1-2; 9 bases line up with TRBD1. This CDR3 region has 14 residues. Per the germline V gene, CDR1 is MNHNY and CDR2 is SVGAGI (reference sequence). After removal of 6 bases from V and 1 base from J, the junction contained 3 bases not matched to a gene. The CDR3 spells CASRLGQGNYGYTF. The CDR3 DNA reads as TGTGCCAGCAGACTGGGACAGGGTAACTATGGCTACACCTTC.

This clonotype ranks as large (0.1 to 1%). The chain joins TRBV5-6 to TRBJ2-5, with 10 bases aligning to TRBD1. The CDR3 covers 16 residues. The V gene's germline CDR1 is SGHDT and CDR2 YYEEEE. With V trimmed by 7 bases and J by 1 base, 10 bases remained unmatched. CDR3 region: CASGRQGAAPQETQYF. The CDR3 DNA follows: TGTGCCAGCGGTCGACAGGGGGCTGCTCCCCAAGAGACCCAGTACTTC.

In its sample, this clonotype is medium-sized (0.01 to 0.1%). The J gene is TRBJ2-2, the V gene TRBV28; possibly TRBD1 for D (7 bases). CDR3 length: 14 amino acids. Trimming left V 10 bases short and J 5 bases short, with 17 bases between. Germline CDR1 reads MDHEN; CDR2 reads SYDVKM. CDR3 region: CATGGGEGTGELFF. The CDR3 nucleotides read TGTGCCACCGGAGGGGGCGAGGGGACCGGGGAGCTGTTTTTT.

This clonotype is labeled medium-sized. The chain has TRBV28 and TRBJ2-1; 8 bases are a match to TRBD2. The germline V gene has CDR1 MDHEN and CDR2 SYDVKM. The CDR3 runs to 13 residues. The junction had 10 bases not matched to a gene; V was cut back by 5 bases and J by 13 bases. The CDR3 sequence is CASSIPGLGIQFF. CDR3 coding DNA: TGTGCCAGCAGTATTCCGGGACTAGGTATTCAGTTCTTC.